The present T cell receptor (beta chain) was sequenced within a study of OX40 agonist ivuxolimab in advanced cancers. On the study more broadly: Six ivuxolimab dose levels, 0.01 to 10 mg/kg, were given intravenously every 2 weeks. Three patients had partial responses: one hepatocellular carcinoma, two cutaneous melanoma. Findings and limits, study-wide: Among T cells, CD8+ cells averaged more expanded clones than CD4+ cells.

TCRdb keeps only in-frame clones here, not all; method: immunoSEQ multiplex PCR. This sample has around 77,000 clones; about 93% occur once, and the top ten carry 5% to 6.5%. With respect to this clone: What it recognizes is unknown.

Enrollment shut out patients with autoimmune disease history or systemic immunosuppression. The V gene lost 6 bases and the J gene lost 3 bases, with 14 bases spanning the gap. The CDR3 length is 14 residues. Germline loops: CDR1 MNHNS, CDR2 SASEGT. The chain couples TRBV6-1 to TRBJ1-1; a possible D gene is TRBD1 (6 bases). Sequencing was performed on CD4+ or CD8+ T cells sorted from blood, taken in a trial of the OX40 agonist ivuxolimab. This TCR came from an adult with an advanced solid tumor such as melanoma, head and neck, liver or kidney cancer. This CDR3 is CASRGGGDYTEAFF. CDR3 sequence (DNA): TGTGCCAGCAGGGGAGGGGGGGATTACACTGAAGCTTTCTTT.